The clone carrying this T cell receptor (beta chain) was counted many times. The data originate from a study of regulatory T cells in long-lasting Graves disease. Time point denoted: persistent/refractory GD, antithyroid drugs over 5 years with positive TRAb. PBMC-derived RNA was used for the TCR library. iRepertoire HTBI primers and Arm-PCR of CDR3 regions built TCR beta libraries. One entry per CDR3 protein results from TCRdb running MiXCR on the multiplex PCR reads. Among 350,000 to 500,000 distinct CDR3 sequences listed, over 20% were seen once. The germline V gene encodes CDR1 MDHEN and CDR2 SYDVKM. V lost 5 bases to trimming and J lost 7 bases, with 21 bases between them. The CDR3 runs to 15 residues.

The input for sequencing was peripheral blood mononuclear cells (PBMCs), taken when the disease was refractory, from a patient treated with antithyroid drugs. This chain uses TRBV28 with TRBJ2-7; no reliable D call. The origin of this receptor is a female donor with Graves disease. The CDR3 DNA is TGTGCCAGCAGTCACCTCCCGGCCGGTTCTGGGGAGCAGTACTTC. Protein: CASSHLPAGSGEQYF.